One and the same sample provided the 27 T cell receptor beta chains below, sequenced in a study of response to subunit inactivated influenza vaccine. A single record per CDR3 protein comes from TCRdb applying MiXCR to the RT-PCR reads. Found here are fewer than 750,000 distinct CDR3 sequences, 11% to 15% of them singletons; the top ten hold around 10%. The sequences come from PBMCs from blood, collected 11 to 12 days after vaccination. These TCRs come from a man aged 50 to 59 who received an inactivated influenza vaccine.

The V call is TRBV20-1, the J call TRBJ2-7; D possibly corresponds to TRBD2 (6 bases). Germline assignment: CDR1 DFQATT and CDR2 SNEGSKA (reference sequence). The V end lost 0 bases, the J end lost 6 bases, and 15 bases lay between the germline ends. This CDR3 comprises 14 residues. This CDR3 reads CSARDLRSSGEQYF. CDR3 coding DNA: TGCAGTGCTAGAGATCTCCGGAGTAGCGGCGAGCAGTACTTC.

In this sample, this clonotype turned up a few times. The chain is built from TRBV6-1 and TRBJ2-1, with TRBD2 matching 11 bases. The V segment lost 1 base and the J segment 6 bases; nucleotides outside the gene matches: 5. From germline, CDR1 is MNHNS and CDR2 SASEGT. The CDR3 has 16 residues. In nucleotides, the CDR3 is TGTGCCAGCAGTGAAGGCAGGCTAGCGGGAGGCAATGAGCAGTTCTTC. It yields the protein CASSEGRLAGGNEQFF.

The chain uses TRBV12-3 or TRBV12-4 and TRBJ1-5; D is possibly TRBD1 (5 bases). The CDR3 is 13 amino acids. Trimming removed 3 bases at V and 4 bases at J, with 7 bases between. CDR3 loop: CASSFRTNQPQHF. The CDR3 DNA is TGTGCCAGCAGTTTTCGGACAAATCAGCCCCAGCATTTT.

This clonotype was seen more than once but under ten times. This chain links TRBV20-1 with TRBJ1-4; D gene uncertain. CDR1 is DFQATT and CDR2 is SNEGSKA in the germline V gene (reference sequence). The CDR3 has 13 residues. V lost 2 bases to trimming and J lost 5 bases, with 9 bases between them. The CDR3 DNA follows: TGCAGTGCTAGAAACACACTCAATGAAAAACTGTTTTTT. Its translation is CSARNTLNEKLFF.

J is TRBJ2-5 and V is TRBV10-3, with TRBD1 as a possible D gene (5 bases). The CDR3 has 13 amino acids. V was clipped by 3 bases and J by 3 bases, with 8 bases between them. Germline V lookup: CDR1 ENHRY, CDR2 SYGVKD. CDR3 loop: CAISEGAKETQYF. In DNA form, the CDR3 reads TGTGCCATCAGTGAAGGGGCAAAAGAGACCCAGTACTTC.

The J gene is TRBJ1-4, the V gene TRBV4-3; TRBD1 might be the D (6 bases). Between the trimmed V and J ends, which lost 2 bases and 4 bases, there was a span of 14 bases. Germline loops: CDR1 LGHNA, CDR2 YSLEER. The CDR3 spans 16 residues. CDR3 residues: CASSQRPDRLNEKLFF. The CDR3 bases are TGCGCCAGCAGCCAACGACCCGACAGGCTTAATGAAAAACTGTTTTTT.

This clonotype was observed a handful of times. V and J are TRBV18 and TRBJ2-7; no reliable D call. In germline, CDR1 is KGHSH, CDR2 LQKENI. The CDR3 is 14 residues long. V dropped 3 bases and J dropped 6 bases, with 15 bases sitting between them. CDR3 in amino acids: CASSPVAEQTEQYF. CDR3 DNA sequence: TGTGCCAGCTCACCGGTCGCTGAACAAACCGAGCAGTACTTC.

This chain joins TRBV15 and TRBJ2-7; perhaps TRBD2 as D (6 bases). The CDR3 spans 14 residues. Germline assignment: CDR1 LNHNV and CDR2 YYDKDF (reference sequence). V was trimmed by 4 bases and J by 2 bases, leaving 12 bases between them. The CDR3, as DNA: TGTGCCACCAGCAAAGATCCGGGGGCCTACGAGCAGTACTTC. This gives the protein CATSKDPGAYEQYF.

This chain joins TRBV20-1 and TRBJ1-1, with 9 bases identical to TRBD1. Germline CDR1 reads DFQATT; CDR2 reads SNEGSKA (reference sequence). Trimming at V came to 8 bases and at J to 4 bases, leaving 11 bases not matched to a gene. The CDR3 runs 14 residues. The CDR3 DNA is TGCAGTTTACAGGGGGCGTTGGGGGGCACTGAAGCTTTCTTT. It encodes CSLQGALGGTEAFF.

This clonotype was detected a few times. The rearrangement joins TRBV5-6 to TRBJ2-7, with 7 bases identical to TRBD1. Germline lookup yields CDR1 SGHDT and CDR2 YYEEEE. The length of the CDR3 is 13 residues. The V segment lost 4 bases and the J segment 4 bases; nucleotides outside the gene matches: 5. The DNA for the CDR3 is TGTGCCAGCAGCAGGGCGACAGGGTACGAGCAGTACTTC. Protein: CASSRATGYEQYF.

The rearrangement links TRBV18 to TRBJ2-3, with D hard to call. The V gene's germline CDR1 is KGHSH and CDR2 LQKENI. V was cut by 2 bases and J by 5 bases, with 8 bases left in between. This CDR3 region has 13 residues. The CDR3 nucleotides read TGTGCCAGCTCACCAAGTTTAAGAGATACGCAGTATTTT. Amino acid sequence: CASSPSLRDTQYF.

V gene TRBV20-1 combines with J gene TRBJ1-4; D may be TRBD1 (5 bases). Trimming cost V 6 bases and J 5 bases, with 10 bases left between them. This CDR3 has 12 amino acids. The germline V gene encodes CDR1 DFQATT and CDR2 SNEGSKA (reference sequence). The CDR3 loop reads CSARTRNEKLFF. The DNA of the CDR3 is TGCAGTGCGCGGACAAGAAATGAAAAACTGTTTTTT.

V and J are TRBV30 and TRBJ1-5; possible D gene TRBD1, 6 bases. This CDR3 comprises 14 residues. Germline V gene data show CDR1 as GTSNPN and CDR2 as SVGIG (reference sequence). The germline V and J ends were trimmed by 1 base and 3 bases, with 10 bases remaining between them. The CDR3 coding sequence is TGTGCCTGGAGTGGAGGGACACTCAATCAGCCCCAGCATTTT. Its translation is CAWSGGTLNQPQHF.

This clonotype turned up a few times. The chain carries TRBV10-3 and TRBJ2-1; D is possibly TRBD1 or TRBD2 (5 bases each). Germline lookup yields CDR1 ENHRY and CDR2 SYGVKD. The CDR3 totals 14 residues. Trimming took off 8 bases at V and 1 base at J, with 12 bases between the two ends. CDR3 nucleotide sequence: TGTGCCATCGATGTGGGGGAGTCCTACAATGAGCAGTTCTTC. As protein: CAIDVGESYNEQFF.

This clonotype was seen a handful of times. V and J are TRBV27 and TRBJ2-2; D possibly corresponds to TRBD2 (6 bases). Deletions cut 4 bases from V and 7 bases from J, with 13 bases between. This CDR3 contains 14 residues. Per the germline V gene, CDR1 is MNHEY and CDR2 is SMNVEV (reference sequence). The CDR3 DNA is TGTGCCAGCAGTTCCATTGCGGGGTTCGGGGAGCTGTTTTTT. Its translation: CASSSIAGFGELFF.

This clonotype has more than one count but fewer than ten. The CDR3 DNA reads TGTGCCAGCAGTCCACGGACTAGCAGCTACGAGCAGTACTTC. Protein sequence: CASSPRTSSYEQYF. The rearrangement joins TRBV27 to TRBJ2-7; 8 bases are a match to TRBD2. J gave up 3 bases and V 5 bases, and 6 bases lay outside the gene matches. Per germline, CDR1 MNHEY and CDR2 SMNVEV (reference sequence). The CDR3 has 14 amino acids.

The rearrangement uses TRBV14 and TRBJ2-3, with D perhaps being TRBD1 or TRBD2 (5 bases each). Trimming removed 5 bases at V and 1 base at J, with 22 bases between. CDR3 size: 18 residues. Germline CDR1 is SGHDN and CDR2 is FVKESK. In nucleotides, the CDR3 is TGTGCCAGCAGCGGTCGAGGGGAGCGAACCTGGGGCACAGATACGCAGTATTTT. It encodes CASSGRGERTWGTDTQYF.

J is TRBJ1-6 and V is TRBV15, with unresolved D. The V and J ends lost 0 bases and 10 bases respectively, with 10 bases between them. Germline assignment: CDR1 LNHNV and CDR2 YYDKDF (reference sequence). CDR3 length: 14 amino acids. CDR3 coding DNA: TGTGCCACCAGCAGAGATCAGTTTCGGTCACCCCTCCACTTT. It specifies CATSRDQFRSPLHF.

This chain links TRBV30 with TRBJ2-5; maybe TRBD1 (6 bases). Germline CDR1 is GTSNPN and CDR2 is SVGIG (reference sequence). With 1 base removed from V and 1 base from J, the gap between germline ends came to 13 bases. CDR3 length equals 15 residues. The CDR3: CAWSDLQGFQETQYF. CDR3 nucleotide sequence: TGTGCCTGGAGTGATTTACAGGGTTTCCAAGAGACCCAGTACTTC.

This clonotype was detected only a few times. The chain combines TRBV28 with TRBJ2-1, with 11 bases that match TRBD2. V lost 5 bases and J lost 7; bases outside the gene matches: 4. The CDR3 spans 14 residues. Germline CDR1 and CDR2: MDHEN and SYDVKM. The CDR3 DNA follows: TGTGCCAGCAGTACGACTAGCGGGAAAAATGAGCAGTTCTTC. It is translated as CASSTTSGKNEQFF.

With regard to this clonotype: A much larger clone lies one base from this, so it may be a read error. Written as DNA, the CDR3 is TGTGCCAGCAGCTTAAAGGGGGTCACATACAATGAGCAGTTCTTC. It encodes CASSLKGVTYNEQFF. The V and J genes are TRBV11-2 and TRBJ2-1; D is possibly TRBD1 (6 bases). CDR1 is SGHAT, CDR2 FQNNGV, per germline. The CDR3 consists of 15 residues. With 2 bases removed from V and 4 bases from J, the gap between germline ends came to 12 bases.

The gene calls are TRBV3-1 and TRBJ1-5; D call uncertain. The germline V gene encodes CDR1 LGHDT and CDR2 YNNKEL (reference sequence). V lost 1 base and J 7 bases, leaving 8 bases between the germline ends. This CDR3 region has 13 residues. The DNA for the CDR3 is TGTGCCAGCAGCCAAGGTGGGAGGCAGCCCCAGCATTTT. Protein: CASSQGGRQPQHF.

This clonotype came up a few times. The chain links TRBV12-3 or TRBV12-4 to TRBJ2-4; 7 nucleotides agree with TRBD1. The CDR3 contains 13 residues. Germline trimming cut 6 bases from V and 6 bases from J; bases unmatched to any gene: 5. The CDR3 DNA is TGTGCCAGCAGCCCTCGGGACAGAAACATTCAGTACTTC. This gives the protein CASSPRDRNIQYF.

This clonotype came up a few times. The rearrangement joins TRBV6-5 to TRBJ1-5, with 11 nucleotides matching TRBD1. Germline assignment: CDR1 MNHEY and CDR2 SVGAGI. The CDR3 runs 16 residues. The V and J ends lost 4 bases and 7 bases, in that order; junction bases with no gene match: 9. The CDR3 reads CASSSPLGTGGQPQHF. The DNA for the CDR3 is TGTGCCAGCAGTTCTCCGCTTGGGACAGGGGGACAGCCCCAGCATTTT.

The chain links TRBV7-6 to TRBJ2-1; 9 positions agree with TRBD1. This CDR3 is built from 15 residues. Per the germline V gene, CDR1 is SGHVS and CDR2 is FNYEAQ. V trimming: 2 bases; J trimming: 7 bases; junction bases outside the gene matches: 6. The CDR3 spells CASSLRTGANNEQFF. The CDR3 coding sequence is TGTGCCAGCAGCTTAAGGACAGGGGCGAATAATGAGCAGTTCTTC.

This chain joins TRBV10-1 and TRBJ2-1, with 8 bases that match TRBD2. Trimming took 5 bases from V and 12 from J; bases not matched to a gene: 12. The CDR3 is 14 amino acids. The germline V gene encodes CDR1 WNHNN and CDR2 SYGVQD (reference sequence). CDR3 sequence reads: CASSTTNGGESQFF. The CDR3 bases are TGCGCCAGCAGTACTACTAACGGGGGGGAATCGCAGTTCTTC.

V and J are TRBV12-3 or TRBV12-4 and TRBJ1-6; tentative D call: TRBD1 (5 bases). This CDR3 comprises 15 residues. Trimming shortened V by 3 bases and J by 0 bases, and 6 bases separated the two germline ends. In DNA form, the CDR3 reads TGTGCCAGCAGTTTGGGGCACTCCTATAATTCACCCCTCCACTTT. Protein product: CASSLGHSYNSPLHF.